This T cell receptor beta chain was documented in a study of cytomegalovirus exposure and HLA in healthy donors. At the level of the study: A preliminary data release comprised tens of millions of unique TCRs obtained from HLA-typed donors.

General observations from the study: Accurate HLA-A and HLA-B prediction from TCR beta sequences was reported for most subjects. When a later analysis was performed, an Asian-associated ancestry cluster reportedly had fewer N-insertions than the approximately 690-donor mean. A previous analysis found most TCR beta V segments productive roughly 90% or roughly 30% of the time.

In regard to this clone: Its antigen is undetermined.

PCR amplification relied on 60 Vbeta primers (plus 13 Jbeta primers). Data came from immunoSEQ multiplex PCR; TCRdb stores just in-frame clones and leaves some out. This table holds approximately 180,000 clones, approximately 86% found once. This TCR came from a woman aged 18-29 years in good health and CMV-seronegative. The sequenced material came from PBMCs.

The CDR3, as DNA: TGTGCCAGCAGCGCTAGCTTCTACGAGCAGTACTTC. Its protein product is CASSASFYEQYF. The V call is TRBV7-9, the J call TRBJ2-7; TRBD2 might be the D (5 bases). V shed 5 bases and J shed 3 bases, with 8 bases lying between them. The germline CDR1 and CDR2 sequences are SEHNR and FQNEAQ (reference sequence). This CDR3 is built from 12 residues.